This entry concerns a single T cell receptor beta chain. Its recognized antigen is unknown. Base quality data are lacking; no much larger clone is found one base away. Whole blood was collected in K2EDTA tubes by collaborating institutions according to the institutions' own protocols. Collaborator samples were shipped for TCRbeta analysis as frozen whole blood, isolated PBMCs, or DNA extracted from either sample type. This specimen belongs to a study of blood T cell repertoires in COVID-19 (dated by TCRdb to the early 2020s). For the study in its entirety: Samples from collaborators originated in the United States, Italy and Spain and spanned both the acute and convalescent phases of COVID-19. Subjects who had been exposed to COVID-19, were actively infected with it, or had recovered from it provided the deeply sampled blood TCRbeta repertoires that made up the dataset. The prospective study material was composed of cDNA or gDNA derived from T cells, B-cell-depleted T cells, or PBMCs. A de-identified subject ID, COVID-19 status, age in years and sex were almost always included in the sample metadata. Samples were obtained from the ongoing ImmuneRACE study (first 160 participants) and from some 1,300 subjects provided by 6 global collaborators. Where available, HLA class I and class II types were obtained from metadata supplied by the sample provider rather than from assay-based typing. The repertoires were made available in a free public database intended to serve as a resource for research on the immune response to SARS-CoV-2. The study at large found these results: How much clinical and demographic metadata was included differed by source and by participant, and the metadata was provided uncurated.

A distance of 25 bases separates the germline ends of V and J, which lose 1 base and 0 bases respectively. As encoded in the germline V gene, CDR1 is SGHVS while CDR2 is FQNEAQ. The CDR3 holds 20 amino acids from the cysteine to the phenylalanine. The sequence is cut down to CDR3 DNA, 60 bases in frame from base 1. TCRbeta CDR3 regions were amplified from genomic DNA using the immunoSEQ Assay, a bias-controlled multiplex PCR. On the authors' methods: Nucleated cell counts per sample were estimated from amplification of reference gene primers within the assay. To quantify the absolute abundance of each unique TCRbeta CDR3 rearrangement, sequence reads were collapsed and filtered. Productive Simpson clonality was computed per sample as the square root of Simpson's diversity index over productive rearrangements. What TCRdb holds here is the immuneACCESS table cut down to in-frame rearrangements. Part of the clones is not present; checked against another copy, under half of the missing clones reflect an unresolved V gene, and the others are unexplained. From that table come the V and J calls and clone size; the DNA was used to work out D and trimming. The sample includes just over 7,500 clones, with less than 75% observed a single time. 15% to 20% of the sample rests with the top ten.

Sequencing was performed on peripheral blood. This TCR was recovered from a human donor in a cohort sampled during active COVID-19. The chain is encoded by TRBV7-8 joined to TRBJ2-7; the D gene lacks a confident call. CDR3 loop: CASSLDYNTQTGLPSYEQYF. The nucleotide sequence is TGTGCCAGCAGCTTAGATTATAACACTCAAACGGGTCTGCCCTCCTACGAGCAGTACTTC.